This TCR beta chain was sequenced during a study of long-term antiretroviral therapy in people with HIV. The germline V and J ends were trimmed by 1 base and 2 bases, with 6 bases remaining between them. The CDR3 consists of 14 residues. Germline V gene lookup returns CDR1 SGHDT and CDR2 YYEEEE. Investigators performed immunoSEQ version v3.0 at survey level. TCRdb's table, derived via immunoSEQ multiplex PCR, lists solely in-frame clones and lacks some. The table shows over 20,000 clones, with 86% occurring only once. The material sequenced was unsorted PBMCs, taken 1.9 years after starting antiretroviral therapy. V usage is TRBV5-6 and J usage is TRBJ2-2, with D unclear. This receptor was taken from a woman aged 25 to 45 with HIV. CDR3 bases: TGTGCCAGCAGCTTGTACGGTAACACCGGGGAGCTGTTTTTT. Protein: CASSLYGNTGELFF.